This record concerns one TCR beta chain sequence. These data come from a study of blood T cell repertoires in COVID-19. Study overall: Italy, Spain and the United States were the sources of the convalescent and acute COVID-19 samples. PBMCs, B-cell-depleted T cells, or T cells were the source of the cDNA or gDNA that made up the material.

Germline V lookup: CDR1 LNHDA, CDR2 SQIVND (reference sequence). V dropped 3 bases and J dropped 1 base, with 9 bases sitting between them. This CDR3 contains 14 residues. In the study's own analysis: Amplified reference gene primers provided the basis for estimating nucleated cell counts. Assay used: immunoSEQ multiplex PCR; TCRdb lists only in-frame clones, some missing. V, J and clone size are taken as reported in that table, and D and trimming were inferred from the DNA itself. Among roughly 75,000 clones listed, about 80% were seen once. Sequenced: peripheral blood. V is TRBV19 and J is TRBJ1-1; TRBD1 is a possible D gene (5 bases). This TCR was sampled from a woman between 65 and 79 years old with acute or convalescent COVID-19. The CDR3 loop reads CASSMGPTNTEAFF. DNA of the CDR3: TGTGCCAGTAGTATGGGGCCAACGAACACTGAAGCTTTCTTT.